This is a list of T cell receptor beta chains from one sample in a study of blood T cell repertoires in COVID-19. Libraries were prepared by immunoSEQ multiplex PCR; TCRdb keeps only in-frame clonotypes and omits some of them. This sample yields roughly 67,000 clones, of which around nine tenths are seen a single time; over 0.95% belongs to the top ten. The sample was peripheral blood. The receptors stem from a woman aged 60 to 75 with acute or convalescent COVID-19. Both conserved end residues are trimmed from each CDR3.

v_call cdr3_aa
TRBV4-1 ASSQDRVMNTEAF
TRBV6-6 ATLGPTDTQY
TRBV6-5 ASSPGGTIY
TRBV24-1 ATSGGGESDTQY
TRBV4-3 ASSPSAVHQGATNEKLF
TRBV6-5 ASRVDRESPLH
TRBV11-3 ASSTQGNEQF
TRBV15 ATSRDPTGGLEKLF
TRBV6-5 ASTWDRRVTEAF
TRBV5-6 ASSSMGQGKYSVTGELF
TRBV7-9 ASSLGLEGGAYGYT
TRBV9 ASSSRGWAEAF
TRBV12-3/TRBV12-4 ASRRDRAYGYT
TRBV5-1 ASSLSPTGGRSTGELF
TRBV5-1 ASSKEGGRSTEAF
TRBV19 ASSNQGYGYT
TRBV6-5 ASSPGTGQHEAF
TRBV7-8 ASSTLLNSPLH